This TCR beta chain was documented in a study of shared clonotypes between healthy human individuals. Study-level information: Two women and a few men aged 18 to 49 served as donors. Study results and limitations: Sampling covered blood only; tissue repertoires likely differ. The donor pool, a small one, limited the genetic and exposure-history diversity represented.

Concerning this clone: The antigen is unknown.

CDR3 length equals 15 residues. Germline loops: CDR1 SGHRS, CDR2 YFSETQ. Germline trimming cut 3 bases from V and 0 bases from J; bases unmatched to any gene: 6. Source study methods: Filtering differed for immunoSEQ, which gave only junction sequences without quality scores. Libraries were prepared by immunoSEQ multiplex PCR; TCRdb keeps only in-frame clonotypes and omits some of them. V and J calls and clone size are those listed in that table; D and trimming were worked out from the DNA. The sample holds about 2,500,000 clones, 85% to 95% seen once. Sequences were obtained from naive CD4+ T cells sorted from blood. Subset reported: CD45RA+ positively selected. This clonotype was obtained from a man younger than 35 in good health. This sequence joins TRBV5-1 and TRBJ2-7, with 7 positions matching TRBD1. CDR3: CASSSGGPASYEQYF. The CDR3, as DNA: TGCGCCAGCAGCTCAGGGGGACCGGCCTCCTACGAGCAGTACTTC.